This is a list of T cell receptor beta chains from one sample in a study of CD8+CD57+ T cells in acquired aplastic anemia. Using its own MiXCR run on the reads, TCRdb lists one record per CDR3 protein. The table lists about 62,000 distinct CDR3 sequences, roughly 54% of them singletons. Sequencing was performed on sorted CD4+, CD8+, or CD8+CD57+ T cells (not recorded which) from PBMCs. Receptors originate from a human donor in good health, serving as a control. Each CDR3 is given with its conserved first and last residue. D genes are given only for firm matches. For some rows the clone size is stated as once, few or many, or as a class when expanded; others skip it.

CSARDGGEHQETQYF | TGCAGTGCTAGAGACGGGGGGGAGCACCAAGAGACCCAGTACTTC | many | TRBV20-1 | TRBD2 | TRBJ2-5
CASSFTSGRMAEQFF | TGTGCCAGCAGCTTCACTAGCGGGAGAATGGCTGAGCAGTTCTTC | NA | TRBV11-2 | TRBD2 | TRBJ2-1
CSVGGGRANEQFF | TGCAGCGTTGGGGGCGGGAGGGCGAATGAGCAGTTCTTC | NA | TRBV29-1 | TRBD2 | TRBJ2-1
CSVDGAPMSGYTF | TGCAGCGTGGACGGAGCCCCTATGAGTGGCTACACCTTC | few | TRBV29-1 | NA | TRBJ1-2
CASSSLTGLGNTIYF | TGTGCCAGCAGTTCCCTGACTGGACTCGGAAACACCATATATTTT | many | TRBV12-3/TRBV12-4 | NA | TRBJ1-3
CASSYSEGSAGNTIYF | TGTGCCAGCAGTTACTCGGAAGGGTCTGCTGGAAACACCATATATTTT | many | TRBV6-5 | NA | TRBJ1-3
CASSEGAGGYYEQYF | TGTGCCAGCAGTGAAGGGGCAGGGGGCTATTACGAGCAGTACTTC | once | TRBV6-4 | TRBD1 | TRBJ2-7
CASSLVGARETQYF | TGTGCCAGCAGCTTAGTGGGAGCTAGAGAGACCCAGTACTTC | NA | TRBV11-1 | NA | TRBJ2-5
CASSLWASGTYEQYF | TGTGCCAGCAGTTTGTGGGCTAGCGGGACCTACGAGCAGTACTTC | many | TRBV12-3/TRBV12-4 | TRBD2 | TRBJ2-7
CASSSRTSVAFGDTQYF | TGTGCCAGCAGCTCGCGGACTAGCGTGGCTTTTGGGGATACGCAGTATTTT | many | TRBV11-3 | TRBD2 | TRBJ2-3
CSVDRGGQGLEQYF | TGCAGCGTTGATAGGGGGGGACAGGGCCTCGAGCAGTACTTC | NA | TRBV29-1 | TRBD1 | TRBJ2-7
CASSISSTSVETQYF | TGTGCCAGTAGTATCTCCTCGACTAGCGTGGAGACCCAGTACTTC | NA | TRBV19 | TRBD2 | TRBJ2-5
CASSATGINYGYTF | TGTGCCAGCAGCGCAACGGGAATTAACTATGGCTACACCTTC | many | TRBV7-2 | NA | TRBJ1-2
CASSFLNNEQFF | TGTGCCAGCAGCTTTTTAAACAATGAGCAGTTCTTC | many | TRBV11-2 | NA | TRBJ2-1
CAWTLQGVLVDEQFF | TGTGCCTGGACCCTCCAGGGGGTCTTGGTCGATGAGCAGTTCTTC | NA | TRBV30 | TRBD1 | TRBJ2-1
CASGRDRGMDGYTF | TGTGCCAGCGGCCGGGACAGGGGAATGGATGGCTACACCTTC | NA | TRBV2 | TRBD1 | TRBJ1-2
CAWSPGLAINIQYF | TGTGCCTGGAGTCCGGGACTAGCGATAAACATTCAGTACTTC | many | TRBV30 | TRBD2 | TRBJ2-4
CASRDRVSRTEAFF | TGTGCCAGTAGAGACAGGGTTAGTCGCACTGAAGCTTTCTTT | NA | TRBV19 | TRBD1 | TRBJ1-1
CASSAAAGDYGYTF | TGTGCCAGCAGTGCTGCGGCAGGGGACTATGGCTACACCTTC | NA | TRBV2 | NA | TRBJ1-2
CASSFEDNYGYTF | TGTGCCAGCAGCTTTGAGGATAACTATGGCTACACCTTC | NA | TRBV7-2 | NA | TRBJ1-2
CASSLGVDYSPLHF | TGTGCCAGCAGTTTAGGCGTGGACTACTCACCCCTCCACTTT | NA | TRBV2 | NA | TRBJ1-6
CASSSFGQGYNYGYTF | TGTGCCAGCAGCTCCTTTGGACAGGGCTATAACTATGGCTACACCTTC | many | TRBV11-2 | TRBD1 | TRBJ1-2
CAIGRSGEQYF | TGTGCCATCGGGAGGAGCGGCGAGCAGTACTTC | medium-sized | TRBV10-3 | NA | TRBJ2-7
CSARYGTGGAGQPQHF | TGCAGTGCTAGATACGGGACAGGGGGCGCGGGTCAGCCCCAGCATTTT | NA | TRBV20-1 | TRBD1 | TRBJ1-5
CASSPLAGTEAFF | TGTGCCAGCAGCCCCCTGGCTGGCACTGAAGCTTTCTTT | NA | TRBV5-5 | NA | TRBJ1-1
CSVLLQDYGYTF | TGCAGCGTTCTCCTGCAGGATTATGGCTACACCTTC | NA | TRBV29-1 | NA | TRBJ1-2